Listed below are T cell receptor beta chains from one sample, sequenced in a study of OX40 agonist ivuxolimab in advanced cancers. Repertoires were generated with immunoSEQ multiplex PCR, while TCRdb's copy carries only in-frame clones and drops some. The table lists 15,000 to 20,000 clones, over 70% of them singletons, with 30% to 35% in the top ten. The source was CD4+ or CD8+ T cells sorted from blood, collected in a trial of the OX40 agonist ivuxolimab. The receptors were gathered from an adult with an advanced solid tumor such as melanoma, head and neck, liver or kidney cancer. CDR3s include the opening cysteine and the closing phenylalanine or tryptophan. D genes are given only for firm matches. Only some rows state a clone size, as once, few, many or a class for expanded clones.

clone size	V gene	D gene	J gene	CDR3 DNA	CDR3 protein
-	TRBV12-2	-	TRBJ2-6	TGTGCAAGTCGCTGGGGTCCGACTCCACAAAGTCGGGCCAACGTCCTGACTTTC	CASRWGPTPQSRANVLTF
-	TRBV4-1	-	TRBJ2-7	TGCGCCAGCAGCCAAGAGGTAGCGACCTACGAGCAGTACTTC	CASSQEVATYEQYF
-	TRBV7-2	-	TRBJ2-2	TGTGCCAGCAGCTTACAGCGGCCGTACACCGGGGAGCTGTTTTTT	CASSLQRPYTGELFF
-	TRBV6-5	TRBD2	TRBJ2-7	TGTGCCAGCCGAGCGGGGTGGGGGAACGAGCAGTACTTC	CASRAGWGNEQYF
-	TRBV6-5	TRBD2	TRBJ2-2	TGTGCCAGCAGAGCGGGAGAGGACACCGGGGAGCTGTTTTTT	CASRAGEDTGELFF
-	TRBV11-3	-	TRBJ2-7	TGTGCCAGCAGCTTAGCGGGAGAGGGCTACGAGCAGTACTTC	CASSLAGEGYEQYF
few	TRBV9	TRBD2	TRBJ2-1	TGTGCCAGCAGCGGTAGCGGGAGATCCTACAATGAGCAGTTCTTC	CASSGSGRSYNEQFF
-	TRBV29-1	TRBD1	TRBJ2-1	TGCAGCGTTAATGAGTGGACAGGGACATACAATGAGCAGTTCTTC	CSVNEWTGTYNEQFF
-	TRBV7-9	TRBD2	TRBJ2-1	TGTGCCAGCAGCCCGACTAGCGGGAGATCTCACAATGAGCAGTTCTTC	CASSPTSGRSHNEQFF
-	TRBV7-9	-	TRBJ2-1	TGTGCCAGCAGCTTAGTTGGGCACAATGAGCAGTTCTTC	CASSLVGHNEQFF
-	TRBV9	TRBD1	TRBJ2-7	TGTGCCAGCAGCGAAGGACAGGGGACCTACGAGCAGTACTTC	CASSEGQGTYEQYF
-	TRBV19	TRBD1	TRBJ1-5	TGTGCCAGTAGTTACCCGGGACAGGGGCATCAGCCCCAGCATTTT	CASSYPGQGHQPQHF
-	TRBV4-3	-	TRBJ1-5	TGCGCCAGCAGCCAAGATATATATCAGCCCCAGCATTTT	CASSQDIYQPQHF
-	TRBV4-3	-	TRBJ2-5	TGCGCCAGCAGCCAAAGCCAGGGCTCCGGGGAGACCCAGTACTTC	CASSQSQGSGETQYF
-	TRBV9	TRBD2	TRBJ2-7	TGTGCCAGCAGCTCCCCGGTAGGCGGGGGGACCTACGAGCAGTACTTC	CASSSPVGGGTYEQYF
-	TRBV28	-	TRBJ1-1	TGTGCCAGCAGTTTAGGATACACTGAAGCTTTCTTT	CASSLGYTEAFF
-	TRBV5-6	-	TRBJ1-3	TGTGCCAGCAGCTTGGCGGGTGCGGCTGGAAACACCATATATTTT	CASSLAGAAGNTIYF
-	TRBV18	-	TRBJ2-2	TGTGCCAGCTCACCAACCCGGACAGTCGGTCACACCGGGGAGCTGTTTTTT	CASSPTRTVGHTGELFF
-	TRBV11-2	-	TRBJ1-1	TGTGCCAGCAGCTTAGATAGTAGGCAGTGGACTGAAGCTTTCTTT	CASSLDSRQWTEAFF
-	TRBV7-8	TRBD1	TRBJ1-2	TGTGCCAGCAGCCCAGGACAGGGGGTCCACTATGGCTACACCTTC	CASSPGQGVHYGYTF
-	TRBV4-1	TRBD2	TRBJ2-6	TGCGCCAGCAGCCTTAAGGGACTAGCGGAATTCTCTGGGGCCAACGTCCTGACTTTC	CASSLKGLAEFSGANVLTF
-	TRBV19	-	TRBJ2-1	TGTGCCAGTAGTATCGACAGTTCCAATGAGCAGTTCTTC	CASSIDSSNEQFF
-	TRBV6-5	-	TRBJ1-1	TGTGCCAGCAGTACGACAGAGAACACTGAAGCTTTCTTT	CASSTTENTEAFF
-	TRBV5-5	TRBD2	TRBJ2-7	TGTGCCAGCAGCTTGGTGGCGGGAGGCACCTACGAGCAGTACTTC	CASSLVAGGTYEQYF
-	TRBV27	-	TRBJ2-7	TGTGCCAGCAGTTTTGGCGGCTCCTACGAGCAGTACTTC	CASSFGGSYEQYF
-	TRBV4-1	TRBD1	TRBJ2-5	TGCGCCAGCAGCCAAGAATCCAGGGGGTTCCGAAACCAAGAGACCCAGTACTTC	CASSQESRGFRNQETQYF
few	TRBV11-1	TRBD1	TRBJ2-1	TGTGCCAGCAGCCCCTATATAGACAGGGGCAACAATGAGCAGTTCTTC	CASSPYIDRGNNEQFF
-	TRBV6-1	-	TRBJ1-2	TGTGCCAGCAGTGATACCCTCGACAGGCATGGCTACACCTTC	CASSDTLDRHGYTF
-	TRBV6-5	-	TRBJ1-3	TGTGCCAGCAGTTACCTCGGTGGGTCTGGAAACACCATATATTTT	CASSYLGGSGNTIYF
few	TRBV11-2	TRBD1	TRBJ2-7	TGTGCCAGCAGTCTCCAAGGCGGACAGGGCTACGAGCAGTACTTC	CASSLQGGQGYEQYF
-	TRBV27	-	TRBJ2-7	TGTGCCAGCAAAAGGACAGCGGCTGACTACGAGCAGTACTTC	CASKRTAADYEQYF
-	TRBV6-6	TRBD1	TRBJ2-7	TGTGCCAGCAGTCAAGAACAGGGGGCTCAGGACGAGCAGTACTTC	CASSQEQGAQDEQYF
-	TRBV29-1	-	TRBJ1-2	TGCAGCGTTGACGCGGCGGAAAGCTATGGCTACACCTTC	CSVDAAESYGYTF
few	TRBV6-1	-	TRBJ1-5	TGTGCCAGCAGTGAAGGTCAGCCCCAGCATTTT	CASSEGQPQHF
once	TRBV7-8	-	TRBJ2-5	TGTGCCAGCAGCAGGGACGTCCTGTACTTC	CASSRDVLYF
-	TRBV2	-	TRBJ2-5	TGTGCCAGCAGTGCGGTGGGTTCCCAAGAGACCCAGTACTTC	CASSAVGSQETQYF
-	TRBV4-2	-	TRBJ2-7	TGTGCCAGCAGCTTGGGCGGTTACTCCTACGAGCAGTACTTC	CASSLGGYSYEQYF
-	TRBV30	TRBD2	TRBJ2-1	TGTGCCTGGAGTGGACTAGCGGGGTACAATGAGCAGTTCTTC	CAWSGLAGYNEQFF
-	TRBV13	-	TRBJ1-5	TGTGCCAGCAGCTTCGGCGGAATCAATCAGCCCCAGCATTTT	CASSFGGINQPQHF
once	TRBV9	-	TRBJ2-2	TGTGCCAGCAGCGTAGAAAGTTTTGGGGAGCTGTTTTTT	CASSVESFGELFF
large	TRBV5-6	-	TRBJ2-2	TGTGCCAGCAGACTACAGGTGAACACCGGGGAGCTGTTTTTT	CASRLQVNTGELFF
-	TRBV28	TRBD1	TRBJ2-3	TGTGCCAGCAGTGATATTGACAGGGTTTTCACAGATACGCAGTATTTT	CASSDIDRVFTDTQYF
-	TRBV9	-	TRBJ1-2	TGTGCCAGCAGCGTAGGTAACAGGGAAGGCTACACCTTC	CASSVGNREGYTF
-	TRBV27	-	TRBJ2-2	TGTGCCAGCAGTTTAGGGGGACCCGGGGAGCTGTTTTTT	CASSLGGPGELFF
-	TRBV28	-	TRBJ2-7	TGTGCCAGCAGTTCGGGAAGTCGGAGCTCCTACGAGCAGTACTTC	CASSSGSRSSYEQYF
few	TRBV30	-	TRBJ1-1	TGTGCCTGGAGTGGGGTCAGCACTGAAGCTTTCTTT	CAWSGVSTEAFF
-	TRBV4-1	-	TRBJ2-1	TGCGCCAGCAGCCAAGCTTGGTACAATGAGCAGTTCTTC	CASSQAWYNEQFF
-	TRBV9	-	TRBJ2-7	TGTGCCAGCAGCGTAGCGGGGAACGCCTACGAGCAGTACTTC	CASSVAGNAYEQYF